This TCR beta chain originates from a study of T cell responses to AZD1222 COVID-19 vaccine. The CDR3 runs 16 residues. Germline CDR1 and CDR2: SGHTA and FQGTGA. Trimming pared 5 bases from V and 3 bases from J, leaving 16 bases between. Second-dose schedules of about 4 or about 12 weeks were combined. Sequencing was performed with immunoSEQ multiplex PCR; in TCRdb, only in-frame clones are kept and a portion is missing. The repertoire has roughly 150,000 clones, approximately 87% of them found once; the top ten carry just over 9%. The material was peripheral blood, obtained 28 days after the second AZD1222 dose. This receptor was identified in an adult who received the AZD1222 COVID-19 vaccine. The rearrangement joins TRBV7-3 to TRBJ2-2; maybe TRBD1 (6 bases). The CDR3 loop is CASSVSYRADTGELFF. In nucleotides, the CDR3 is TGTGCCAGCAGCGTATCCTACAGGGCTGACACCGGGGAGCTGTTTTTT.